Listed here are 32 T cell receptor beta chains from one sample, sequenced in a study of cytomegalovirus exposure and HLA in healthy donors. With 60 Vbeta and 13 Jbeta primers, the PCR was carried out. Data came from immunoSEQ multiplex PCR; TCRdb stores just in-frame clones and leaves some out. The sample has fewer than 200,000 clones, around four fifths seen once. The sequencing input was PBMCs. These receptors originate from a man aged 35-49 years in good health and CMV-seropositive.

This clone was counted once. One end of the junction is discordant with germline, which a read error may explain. The chain employs TRBV27 and TRBJ2-5; 9 nucleotides align to TRBD2. The CDR3 spans 16 residues. Germline V gene lookup returns CDR1 MNHEY and CDR2 SMNVEV (reference sequence). CDR3 residues: CASSLSGLAGQGTQYF. The CDR3 DNA reads TGTGCCAGCAGTTTATCTGGGCTAGCGGGACAAGGGACCCAGTACTTC.

The chain carries TRBV21-1 and TRBJ1-2; the D call in the table, TRBD1, was not verified against the DNA. TRBV21-1 is flagged as a pseudogene. The length of the CDR3 is 17 residues. The CDR3 nucleotides read TGTGCCAGCAGCAAAGAGTACACGGACAGGGGTCTCTATGGCTACACCTTC. It encodes CASSKEYTDRGLYGYTF.

This chain joins TRBV7-9 and TRBJ1-1; D not certain. Germline CDR1 reads SEHNR; CDR2 reads FQNEAQ (reference sequence). The V end lost 4 bases, the J end lost 6 bases, and 6 bases lay between the germline ends. The CDR3 runs to 11 residues. This CDR3 reads CASSWAPEAFF. The CDR3 bases are TGTGCCAGCAGCTGGGCCCCTGAAGCTTTCTTT.

This clone was seen once. The CDR3 protein is CASSLGRASEQYF. In DNA form, the CDR3 reads TGCGCCAGCAGCTTGGGCAGGGCATCCGAGCAGTACTTC. The chain uses TRBV5-1 and TRBJ2-7; tentative D call: TRBD1 (5 bases). The CDR3 covers 13 residues. Trimming took off 0 bases at V and 6 bases at J, with 10 bases between the two ends. In germline, CDR1 is SGHRS, CDR2 YFSETQ.

This chain uses TRBV7-2 with TRBJ2-1; weak D call: TRBD2 (6 bases). From germline, CDR1 is SGHTA and CDR2 FQGNSA. The CDR3 has 15 amino acids. V gave up 5 bases and J gave up 2 bases, with 13 bases separating them. CDR3 bases: TGTGCCAGCAGCCCCGGGACTGGCACCTACAATGAGCAGTTCTTC. This encodes CASSPGTGTYNEQFF.

The chain employs TRBV5-4 and TRBJ1-1, with TRBD1 identical over 11 bases. The germline CDR1 and CDR2 sequences are SGHNT and YYREEE (reference sequence). The CDR3 has 16 residues. Trimming at V came to 4 bases and at J to 1 base, leaving 6 bases not matched to a gene. As DNA, the CDR3 is TGTGCCAGCAGCCGTGGGACAGGGGGGGGGAACACTGAAGCTTTCTTT. It yields the protein CASSRGTGGGNTEAFF.

The V and J genes are TRBV4-3 and TRBJ1-4, with a tentative D call TRBD1 (5 bases). CDR1 is LGHNA, CDR2 YSLEER, per germline. The CDR3 loop spans 17 amino acids. Trimming cost V 0 bases and J 7 bases, with 18 bases left between them. This CDR3 is CASSQDFRGTEGEKLFF. Written as DNA, the CDR3 is TGCGCCAGCAGCCAAGACTTTCGTGGGACGGAGGGTGAAAAACTGTTTTTT.

The rearrangement links TRBV6-5 to TRBJ2-7; 7 bases align to TRBD1. CDR1 is MNHEY, CDR2 SVGAGI, per germline. The V and J ends lost 0 bases and 0 bases, in that order; junction bases with no gene match: 5. This CDR3 spans 16 amino acids. CDR3: CASSYSRAGGSYEQYF. In nucleotides, the CDR3 is TGTGCCAGCAGTTACTCTCGGGCAGGGGGCTCCTACGAGCAGTACTTC.

The sample holds a few counts of this clone. This chain connects TRBV4-3 to TRBJ2-1, with 7 bases lining up with TRBD2. The germline V gene has CDR1 LGHNA and CDR2 YSLEER. J gave up 3 bases and V 3 bases, and 11 bases lay outside the gene matches. The CDR3 is 17 amino acids. The CDR3 bases are TGCGCCAGCAGCCATTGGGAGGGGAGACTGGGCTACAATGAGCAGTTCTTC. Its translation is CASSHWEGRLGYNEQFF.

This rearrangement joins TRBV6-1 to TRBJ2-2, with 7 bases aligning to TRBD1. Germline loops: CDR1 MNHNS, CDR2 SASEGT. V lost 8 bases to trimming and J lost 3 bases; unmatched junction nucleotides: 9. The length of the CDR3 is 15 residues. CDR3: CASQGRDSYTGELFF. The CDR3 DNA follows: TGTGCCAGCCAAGGCCGGGACAGCTACACCGGGGAGCTGTTTTTT.

The chain joins TRBV6-5 to TRBJ2-7, with D unresolved. Germline lookup yields CDR1 MNHEY and CDR2 SVGAGI. The CDR3 is made up of 14 amino acids. Trimming shortened V by 1 base and J by 0 bases, and 7 bases separated the two germline ends. CDR3 sequence reads: CASSYYADSYEQYF. CDR3 coding DNA: TGTGCCAGCAGTTACTATGCGGACTCCTACGAGCAGTACTTC.

The chain uses TRBV28 and TRBJ2-1; tentatively, D is TRBD1 (5 bases). V was clipped by 8 bases and J by 3 bases, with 20 bases between them. The CDR3 has 16 residues. Germline assignment: CDR1 MDHEN and CDR2 SYDVKM. CDR3 sequence (DNA): TGTGCCAGCCCCCCCGCCATGAGACAGTACTACAATGAGCAGTTCTTC. This gives the protein CASPPAMRQYYNEQFF. Filled out from reference TRBV28 and TRBJ2-1, the complete variable domain reads DVKVTQSSRYLVKRTGEKVFLECVQDMDHENMFWYRQDPGLGLRLIYFSYDVKMKEKGDIPEGYSVSREKKERFSLILESASTNQTSMYLCASPPAMRQYYNEQFFGPGTRLTVL.

V gene TRBV27 combines with J gene TRBJ2-2, with 16 bases identical to TRBD2. J gave up 5 bases and V 5 bases, and 11 bases lay outside the gene matches. Germline V CDR1 and CDR2: MNHEY, SMNVEV (reference sequence). The length of the CDR3 is 19 residues. The CDR3 loop reads CASSTTGLAGGPLTGELFF. The CDR3 region has the DNA TGTGCCAGCAGTACCACGGGACTAGCGGGAGGGCCTCTTACCGGGGAGCTGTTTTTT.

This chain connects TRBV28 to TRBJ1-5; no reliable D call. Germline V lookup: CDR1 MDHEN, CDR2 SYDVKM. The V gene lost 5 bases and the J gene lost 5 bases, with 13 bases spanning the gap. This CDR3 spans 14 amino acids. CDR3 amino acids: CASSLGRLHQPQHF. In nucleotides, the CDR3 is TGTGCCAGCAGTCTTGGCAGGCTCCATCAGCCCCAGCATTTT.

This clone has only one observation. J is TRBJ1-3 and V is TRBV27; 8 nucleotides match TRBD1. The CDR3 has 17 residues. Germline trimming cut 7 bases from V and 0 bases from J; bases unmatched to any gene: 11. Germline V gene sequence: CDR1 MNHEY, CDR2 SMNVEV (reference sequence). The CDR3 nucleotides read TGTGCCAGCAAACCGGGACAGGTTCCTTTCTCTGGAAACACCATATATTTT. Protein: CASKPGQVPFSGNTIYF.

The rearrangement links TRBV18 to TRBJ1-1, with D maybe TRBD1 (5 bases). Germline CDR1 and CDR2: KGHSH and LQKENI. This CDR3 has 14 residues. Trimming cost V 6 bases and J 3 bases, with 14 bases left between them. The CDR3 is CASSLGPSDTEAFF. DNA for the CDR3: TGTGCCAGCTCCCTGGGGCCCAGCGACACTGAAGCTTTCTTT.

The rearrangement joins TRBV4-1 to TRBJ2-5, with D unclear. V dropped 0 bases and J dropped 1 base, with 6 bases sitting between them. Germline-derived CDR1 and CDR2 are MGHRA and YSYEKL. The CDR3 contains 14 residues. The CDR3 loop reads CASSQEEFQETQYF. As DNA, the CDR3 is TGCGCCAGCAGCCAAGAGGAGTTCCAAGAGACCCAGTACTTC.

The chain joins TRBV28 to TRBJ1-2, with a weak D call TRBD1 (6 bases). Germline V CDR1 and CDR2: MDHEN, SYDVKM. This CDR3 is built from 14 residues. Deletions cut 6 bases from V and 2 bases from J, with 13 bases between. The CDR3 is CASRDSGVNYGYTF. CDR3 in DNA: TGTGCCAGCAGGGACAGCGGGGTGAACTATGGCTACACCTTC.

The chain has TRBV28 and TRBJ1-5, with D tentatively TRBD1 (6 bases). Germline CDR1 and CDR2: MDHEN and SYDVKM. V lost 7 bases and J lost 5, with 15 bases in between. This CDR3 spans 14 amino acids. The CDR3 sequence is CASNLQGPDQPQHF. DNA of the CDR3: TGTGCCAGCAATCTACAGGGTCCGGATCAGCCCCAGCATTTT.

This chain uses TRBV28 with TRBJ2-3, with a weak D call TRBD1 (5 bases). The CDR3 loop spans 16 amino acids. Germline CDR1 is MDHEN and CDR2 is SYDVKM. Trimming removed 6 bases at V and 1 base at J, with 17 bases between. The CDR3 sequence: CASRGVGRVGTDTQYF. DNA for the CDR3: TGTGCCAGCAGAGGGGTCGGAAGGGTGGGCACAGATACGCAGTATTTT.

This clone has a single count. The chain is built from TRBV6-1 and TRBJ1-1, with D possibly matching TRBD1 (5 bases). V shed 7 bases and J shed 0 bases, with 12 bases lying between them. Germline lookup yields CDR1 MNHNS and CDR2 SASEGT. CDR3 length: 14 amino acids. The CDR3 DNA reads TGTGCCAGCACTAGGGGCGGAATGAACACTGAAGCTTTCTTT. This translates into CASTRGGMNTEAFF.

This chain connects TRBV9 to TRBJ1-2; no clear D. V lost 4 bases and J lost 7, with 17 bases in between. The germline gives CDR1 SGDLS, CDR2 YYNGEE. This CDR3 spans 14 amino acids. This CDR3 reads CASSPSTLNSGYTF. The DNA of the CDR3 is TGTGCCAGCAGCCCGTCCACCTTGAATAGTGGCTACACCTTC.

The chain couples TRBV18 to TRBJ1-1, with TRBD1 matching over 10 bases. The length of the CDR3 is 17 residues. Looked up from germline, CDR1 is KGHSH and CDR2 is LQKENI. V lost 3 bases to trimming and J lost 1 base; unmatched junction nucleotides: 8. The CDR3 DNA reads as TGTGCCAGCTCACCCCGACAGGGGGCGTATAGGAACACTGAAGCTTTCTTT. It codes for CASSPRQGAYRNTEAFF.

The chain recombines TRBV5-1 with TRBJ2-1; 11 bases fit TRBD2. The length of the CDR3 is 15 residues. V was clipped by 2 bases and J by 7 bases; unmatched bases: 5. Germline V gives CDR1 SGHRS, CDR2 YFSETQ. The DNA of the CDR3 is TGCGCCAGCAGCTTACTAGCGGGAGTAAAAAATGAGCAGTTCTTC. Amino acids: CASSLLAGVKNEQFF.

This clone has a single count. The chain has TRBV5-6 and TRBJ1-2, with 7 nucleotides matching TRBD1. CDR1 and CDR2 (germline): SGHDT, YYEEEE. V was clipped by 4 bases and J by 6 bases; unmatched bases: 6. This CDR3 comprises 13 residues. The CDR3 region has the DNA TGTGCCAGCAGCGAGTTAACAGGGGATGGCTACACCTTC. Translation: CASSELTGDGYTF.

This sequence joins TRBV28 and TRBJ2-5; 7 nucleotides line up with TRBD1. The CDR3 runs to 12 residues. Unmatched junction bases numbered 5, after V lost 5 bases and J lost 8 bases. CDR1 is MDHEN and CDR2 is SYDVKM in the germline V gene. CDR3 DNA: TGTGCCAGCAGTCCCACAGGGGCTACCCAGTACTTC. The encoded protein is CASSPTGATQYF.

The chain joins TRBV19 to TRBJ2-2; the match to TRBD1 covers 9 bases. Germline V gives CDR1 LNHDA, CDR2 SQIVND (reference sequence). The J segment lost 2 bases and the V segment lost 7 bases, leaving 2 bases of the junction unmatched. The CDR3 contains 14 residues. The CDR3 coding sequence is TGTGCCAGTACGGGACAGGGTAACACCGGGGAGCTGTTTTTT. Protein: CASTGQGNTGELFF.

The rearrangement links TRBV28 to TRBJ1-2, with a weak D call TRBD1 (6 bases). There are 12 residues in the CDR3. The germline gives CDR1 MDHEN, CDR2 SYDVKM. V was shortened by 10 bases and J by 4 bases, with 13 bases between the two germline ends. The chain's CDR3 is CAIVDSLYGYTF. The CDR3 DNA reads TGTGCCATCGTGGACAGCCTCTATGGCTACACCTTC.

The chain recombines TRBV7-3 with TRBJ2-3; TRBD2 matches at 12 bases. Germline lookup yields CDR1 SGHTA and CDR2 FQGTGA. V was pared by 2 bases and J by 7 bases, with 4 bases of the junction left unmatched. The CDR3 covers 15 residues. CDR3 in amino acids: CASSLLAGGAYTQYF. The CDR3 DNA follows: TGTGCCAGCAGCTTACTAGCGGGAGGGGCATATACGCAGTATTTT.

This clone occurred a few times. The chain uses TRBV6-6 and TRBJ2-2; D gene ambiguous. The germline V gene encodes CDR1 MNHNY and CDR2 SVGAGI (reference sequence). Trimming took 6 bases from V and 0 from J, leaving 8 bases between them. This CDR3 has 14 residues. CDR3 protein: CASRASPNTGELFF. In nucleotides, the CDR3 is TGTGCCAGCAGAGCCTCCCCGAACACCGGGGAGCTGTTTTTT.

In this sample, this clone turned up once. The chain combines TRBV29-1 with TRBJ2-5; D uncertain. Near its end, the DNA agrees better with TRBJ2-7, so the J call may be wrong. The CDR3 covers 12 residues. Germline lookup yields CDR1 SQVTM and CDR2 ANQGSEA. The chain's CDR3 is CSVEEVSREQYF. The CDR3 DNA reads TGCAGCGTTGAAGAAGTGAGCCGCGAGCAGTACTTC.

J is TRBJ1-1 and V is TRBV5-6; unclear D gene. Trimming pared 0 bases from V and 4 bases from J, leaving 10 bases between. CDR1 is SGHDT, CDR2 YYEEEE, per germline. There are 14 residues in the CDR3. The CDR3 here is CASSLGFMSTEAFF. The CDR3 nucleotides read TGTGCCAGCAGCTTGGGGTTTATGAGCACTGAAGCTTTCTTT.